Listed here is a single TCR beta chain. The target antigen is unknown. V was pared by 10 bases and J by 1 base, with 10 bases of the junction left unmatched. Germline V gene data show CDR1 as MNHEY and CDR2 as SMNVEV (reference sequence). The CDR3 length is 15 residues. These data come from a study of cytomegalovirus exposure and HLA in healthy donors. Overall study results and limits: The analysis excluded some indistinguishable V segments, including TRBV6-2 and TRBV6-3.

PCR employed 60 Vbeta and 13 Jbeta primers. The table came from immunoSEQ multiplex PCR; TCRdb's copy has only in-frame clones and leaves some out. The sample has about 98,000 clones; about 81% are singletons. The sample consisted of PBMCs. This rearrangement joins TRBV27 to TRBJ2-4, with TRBD1 matching 7 bases. The origin of this receptor is a man aged 35-49 years in good health and CMV-seronegative. The CDR3 DNA reads as TGTGCCACCAGACCACAGACAGGGGCCAAAAACATTCAGTACTTC. Its protein product is CATRPQTGAKNIQYF.